The 29 T cell receptor beta chains below were found in one sample sequenced in a study of CD8+ T cells in alopecia areata. Treatment of the sample: oral pan-JAK inhibitor, 5-10 mg twice daily. Lesional scalp punch biopsies and peripheral blood came from alopecia areata patients. TCR sequencing used cDNA made by reverse transcription of extracted RNA. Using immunoSEQ multiplex PCR, the repertoire was profiled, and TCRdb retains in-frame clones only, with some absent. This sample yields roughly 4,000 clones, of which roughly three quarters are seen a single time; around 7.9% belongs to the top ten. The source was skin, collected at week 24, from a patient treated with tofacitinib. These receptors came from a human donor with alopecia areata.

The rearrangement links TRBV5-1 to TRBJ2-3; the D is unclear. The CDR3 runs 15 residues. Germline V gene data show CDR1 as SGHRS and CDR2 as YFSETQ. V lost 0 bases and J lost 0, with 8 bases in between. The CDR3 DNA sequence: TGCGCCAGCAGCTTGGCGGACGGTAGCACAGATACGCAGTATTTT. It specifies CASSLADGSTDTQYF.

This sequence joins TRBV4-3 and TRBJ2-6; D unresolved. Trimming took off 1 base at V and 2 bases at J, with 3 bases between the two ends. This CDR3 has 14 residues. Germline V gene sequence: CDR1 LGHNA, CDR2 YSLEER. CDR3 sequence reads: CASSQGTGANVLTF. CDR3 bases: TGCGCCAGCAGCCAAGGGACTGGGGCCAACGTCCTGACTTTC.

The V and J genes are TRBV18 and TRBJ2-1; D may be TRBD2 (7 bases). This CDR3 comprises 16 residues. Germline CDR1 is KGHSH and CDR2 is LQKENI. The germline V and J ends were trimmed by 2 bases and 4 bases, with 15 bases remaining between them. CDR3 loop: CASSPREGGVYNEQFF. CDR3 DNA: TGTGCCAGCTCACCAAGAGAGGGGGGGGTATACAATGAGCAGTTCTTC. Complete variable domain (other parts from reference TRBV18 and TRBJ2-1): NAGVMQNPRHLVRRRGQEARLRCSPMKGHSHVYWYRQLPEEGLKFMVYLQKENIIDESGMPKERFSAEFPKEGPSILRIQQVVRGDSAAYFCASSPREGGVYNEQFFGPGTRLTVL.

The gene calls are TRBV7-8 and TRBJ1-1; TRBD1 matches 8 bases. With 5 bases clipped from V and 0 bases from J, the junction kept 8 bases outside the gene matches. This CDR3 has 16 amino acids. The germline CDR1 and CDR2 sequences are SGHVS and FQNEAQ. In DNA form, the CDR3 reads TGTGCCAGCAGCACCGGGACAGGTGGGCTGAACACTGAAGCTTTCTTT. Translation gives CASSTGTGGLNTEAFF.

J is TRBJ2-3 and V is TRBV4-3, with a possible D match to TRBD2 (7 bases). The CDR3 covers 17 residues. CDR1 is LGHNA, CDR2 YSLEER, per germline. Trimming removed 4 bases from V and 0 bases from J, with 17 bases in between. In DNA form, the CDR3 reads TGCGCCAGCAGCCCAGTGGGGGGGGCAGGGAGCACAGATACGCAGTATTTT. Translating gives CASSPVGGAGSTDTQYF.

This chain connects TRBV9 to TRBJ2-7, with a tentative D call TRBD2 (6 bases). The CDR3 spans 14 residues. Germline V CDR1 and CDR2: SGDLS, YYNGEE. Trimming cost V 0 bases and J 4 bases, with 11 bases left between them. CDR3 sequence (DNA): TGTGCCAGCAGCGTAGGACTAGATTTTTACGAGCAGTACTTC. Translation gives CASSVGLDFYEQYF.

This chain links TRBV7-9 with TRBJ1-1, with D possibly being TRBD1 (5 bases). The germline V and J ends were trimmed by 3 bases and 1 base, with 6 bases remaining between them. The length of the CDR3 is 13 residues. Germline V gene data show CDR1 as SEHNR and CDR2 as FQNEAQ (reference sequence). CDR3 DNA sequence: TGTGCCAGCAGCTTGACAGAGAACACTGAAGCTTTCTTT. Amino acid sequence: CASSLTENTEAFF.

V usage is TRBV19 and J usage is TRBJ2-7, with D perhaps TRBD1 (5 bases). Trimming removed 7 bases from V and 4 bases from J, with 14 bases in between. The CDR3 is 13 amino acids. Germline V lookup: CDR1 LNHDA, CDR2 SQIVND (reference sequence). The CDR3 region is CASIGREGYEQYF. DNA of the CDR3: TGTGCCAGTATTGGCAGGGAAGGATACGAGCAGTACTTC.

The V call is TRBV11-2, the J call TRBJ2-7, with a weak D call TRBD2 (6 bases). Trimming took 1 base from V and 0 from J, leaving 7 bases between them. Looked up from germline, CDR1 is SGHAT and CDR2 is FQNNGV. The CDR3 extends over 14 amino acids. The DNA of the CDR3 is TGTGCCAGCAGCTTAGTAGCGGACTCCTACGAGCAGTACTTC. It yields the protein CASSLVADSYEQYF.

This clone appeared a few times. The V and J genes are TRBV4-3 and TRBJ2-2, with D uncertain. V shed 0 bases and J shed 4 bases, with 12 bases lying between them. This CDR3 contains 16 residues. CDR1 is LGHNA and CDR2 is YSLEER in the germline V gene. The CDR3 DNA is TGCGCCAGCAGCCAAGAAACTCATCCGGGCACCGGGGAGCTGTTTTTT. This translates into CASSQETHPGTGELFF.

The rearrangement joins TRBV27 to TRBJ2-7; 7 bases map to TRBD1. Germline assignment: CDR1 MNHEY and CDR2 SMNVEV (reference sequence). The V and J ends lost 3 bases and 6 bases, in that order; junction bases with no gene match: 5. CDR3 length: 13 residues. The CDR3 coding sequence is TGTGCCAGCAGTTTCTTAAGGGGGCTCGAGCAGTACTTC. Amino acid sequence: CASSFLRGLEQYF.

The V call is TRBV21-1, the J call TRBJ1-2; the D call of TRBD1 is as the table states it, not checked on the DNA. TRBV21-1 is described as a pseudogene. The CDR3 runs to 15 residues. The CDR3 DNA sequence: TGTGCCAGCAGCAAAAACGGTCGACAGCCCTATGGCTACACCTTC. Protein product: CASSKNGRQPYGYTF.

V is TRBV4-1 and J is TRBJ2-7, with TRBD1 as a possible D gene (6 bases). The length of the CDR3 is 15 residues. Trimming stripped 0 bases from V and 4 bases from J, with 13 bases between. CDR1 is MGHRA and CDR2 is YSYEKL in the germline V gene. The CDR3 nucleotides are TGCGCCAGCAGCCAAGACAGGGGCTACCAATACGAGCAGTACTTC. It encodes CASSQDRGYQYEQYF.

V and J are TRBV4-2 and TRBJ1-6; 7 positions match TRBD1. Germline V gene data show CDR1 as LGHNA and CDR2 as YNFKEQ. V shed 6 bases, J shed 5 bases, and the junction held 1 base outside the gene matches. The CDR3 length is 13 residues. CDR3 loop: CASRGQNNSPLHF. In DNA form, the CDR3 reads TGTGCCAGCAGGGGACAGAATAATTCACCCCTCCACTTT.

V usage is TRBV5-1 and J usage is TRBJ2-7, with a tentative D call TRBD2 (6 bases). Per the germline V gene, CDR1 is SGHRS and CDR2 is YFSETQ. V was cut by 3 bases and J by 0 bases, with 10 bases left in between. The CDR3 extends over 14 amino acids. The CDR3 spells CASSSQDYSYEQYF. CDR3 DNA sequence: TGCGCCAGCAGCTCACAGGACTACTCCTACGAGCAGTACTTC.

CDR3 in DNA: TGTGCCAGCTCATCCGATCGATGGGGGGGAAACATTCAGTACTTC. This sequence encodes CASSSDRWGGNIQYF. The V and J genes are TRBV18 and TRBJ2-4; 7 bases match TRBD2. Germline-derived CDR1 and CDR2 are KGHSH and LQKENI. Losses at the gene ends were 5 bases for V and 6 bases for J; bases not matched to a gene: 10. The CDR3 covers 15 residues.

The chain has TRBV7-9 and TRBJ1-5; D unresolved. V was pared by 5 bases and J by 0 bases, with 11 bases between. The V gene's germline CDR1 is SEHNR and CDR2 FQNEAQ (reference sequence). This CDR3 contains 15 residues. Written as DNA, the CDR3 is TGTGCCAGCAGCCCCGAAGGGTATAGCAATCAGCCCCAGCATTTT. As protein: CASSPEGYSNQPQHF. The entire variable domain, with the rest obtained from reference TRBV7-9 and TRBJ1-5, is as follows: DTGVSQNPRHKITKRGQNVTFRCDPISEHNRLYWYRQTLGQGPEFLTYFQNEAQLEKSRLLSDRFSAERPKGSFSTLEIQRTEQGDSAMYLCASSPEGYSNQPQHFGDGTRLSIL.

The chain uses TRBV5-1 and TRBJ1-1, with D hard to call. The CDR3 is made up of 13 amino acids. V was shortened by 5 bases and J by 0 bases, with 8 bases between the two germline ends. In germline, CDR1 is SGHRS, CDR2 YFSETQ. CDR3 DNA: TGCGCCAGCAGTGTGGATGTGAACACTGAAGCTTTCTTT. The encoded protein is CASSVDVNTEAFF.

The chain has TRBV29-1 and TRBJ2-5; D uncertain. Trimming removed 0 bases from V and 2 bases from J, with 10 bases in between. The CDR3 is made up of 14 amino acids. The germline gives CDR1 SQVTM, CDR2 ANQGSEA. The CDR3 reads CSVEELDGQETQYF. In DNA form, the CDR3 reads TGCAGCGTTGAAGAATTGGACGGTCAAGAGACCCAGTACTTC.

This clone was recorded a few times. This rearrangement joins TRBV18 to TRBJ1-1, with D perhaps matching TRBD1 (5 bases). Germline loops: CDR1 KGHSH, CDR2 LQKENI. V lost 2 bases and J lost 0, with 22 bases in between. The CDR3 is made up of 19 amino acids. The CDR3 is CASSPSPGTDPFVNTEAFF. As DNA, the CDR3 is TGTGCCAGCTCACCATCTCCCGGGACGGATCCTTTCGTGAACACTGAAGCTTTCTTT. The variable domain in full, with the rest retrieved from reference TRBV18 and TRBJ1-1, is NAGVMQNPRHLVRRRGQEARLRCSPMKGHSHVYWYRQLPEEGLKFMVYLQKENIIDESGMPKERFSAEFPKEGPSILRIQQVVRGDSAAYFCASSPSPGTDPFVNTEAFFGQGTRLTVV.

The J gene is TRBJ2-7, the V gene TRBV30; D ambiguous. CDR1 GTSNPN and CDR2 SVGIG come from the germline V gene (reference sequence). Trimming pared 0 bases from V and 7 bases from J, leaving 16 bases between. This CDR3 is 14 amino acids long. Here the CDR3 reads CAWSVGGTVGEQYF. CDR3 DNA sequence: TGTGCCTGGAGTGTGGGCGGAACTGTTGGGGAGCAGTACTTC.

This clone was observed a few times. The rearrangement links TRBV5-4 to TRBJ2-3; D unresolved. The CDR3 covers 13 residues. V gave up 1 base and J gave up 3 bases, with 6 bases separating them. The germline V gene encodes CDR1 SGHNT and CDR2 YYREEE (reference sequence). The CDR3 nucleotides are TGTGCCAGCAGCTTGAGGCCTACAGATACGCAGTATTTT. Residues: CASSLRPTDTQYF.

This chain links TRBV19 with TRBJ2-1, with 11 bases identical to TRBD2. The CDR3 sequence is 17 residues long. The V gene end was trimmed by 1 base and the J gene end by 6 bases; junction bases not matched to a gene: 8. CDR1 and CDR2 (germline): LNHDA, SQIVND (reference sequence). CDR3 residues: CASSIGALAGVLNEQFF. The CDR3 nucleotides are TGTGCCAGTAGTATAGGGGCACTAGCGGGAGTTCTCAATGAGCAGTTCTTC.

The chain links TRBV4-1 to TRBJ2-7, with 10 bases aligning to TRBD2. Germline CDR1 MGHRA, CDR2 YSYEKL. The CDR3 sequence is 15 residues long. The V gene end was trimmed by 4 bases and the J gene end by 3 bases; junction bases not matched to a gene: 6. The CDR3 sequence is CASSPAGGIYYEQYF. In nucleotides, the CDR3 is TGCGCCAGCAGCCCAGCGGGAGGGATCTACTACGAGCAGTACTTC.

The CDR3 DNA is TGTGCCAGCGGTCGGGGACCTTATGGCTACACCTTC. This codes for CASGRGPYGYTF. The chain links TRBV6-5 to TRBJ1-2, with a possible D match to TRBD1 (5 bases). V dropped 8 bases and J dropped 5 bases, with 12 bases sitting between them. This CDR3 comprises 12 residues. In germline, CDR1 is MNHEY, CDR2 SVGAGI.

V usage is TRBV9 and J usage is TRBJ1-1; a possible D gene is TRBD1 (5 bases). CDR3 length: 15 amino acids. The V end was cut by 0 bases, the J end by 2 bases, with 11 bases between. Germline V lookup: CDR1 SGDLS, CDR2 YYNGEE. Here the CDR3 reads CASSVGAQGNTEAFF. The CDR3 DNA reads as TGTGCCAGCAGCGTAGGGGCGCAGGGCAACACTGAAGCTTTCTTT.

This chain uses TRBV29-1 with TRBJ2-1; weak D call: TRBD2 (7 bases). Germline lookup yields CDR1 SQVTM and CDR2 ANQGSEA. Trimming cost V 3 bases and J 5 bases, with 20 bases left between them. The CDR3 is 16 residues long. The CDR3 spells CSVERRGLHRHNEQFF. The CDR3 DNA sequence: TGCAGCGTTGAGCGGCGGGGGCTTCATCGTCACAATGAGCAGTTCTTC.

J is TRBJ2-2 and V is TRBV11-1; 12 bases map to TRBD2. The CDR3 runs 15 residues. The germline gives CDR1 SGHAT, CDR2 FQDESV (reference sequence). Unmatched junction bases numbered 2, after V lost 5 bases and J lost 4 bases. The CDR3: CASSRTSGTTGELFF. The CDR3 bases are TGTGCCAGCAGCCGGACTAGCGGGACCACCGGGGAGCTGTTTTTT.

The chain recombines TRBV9 with TRBJ2-5, with D perhaps given as TRBD1 or TRBD2 (6 bases each). TRBJ2-7 explains the end of the DNA better; the J call may be wrong. The length of the CDR3 is 15 residues. Germline V gene data show CDR1 as SGDLS and CDR2 as YYNGEE. The CDR3 protein is CASSPRGDGIYEQYF. DNA for the CDR3: TGTGCCAGCAGCCCGAGGGGGGACGGGATCTACGAGCAGTACTTC.